This T cell receptor (beta chain) was documented in a study of cytomegalovirus exposure and HLA in healthy donors. Study-wide results and caveats: One later analysis, an examination of the 120 or so validation repertoires, found that first-cohort TCR clusters tended to co-occur in them.

Trimming stripped 4 bases from V and 5 bases from J, with 12 bases between. Germline V gene data show CDR1 as SGHDT and CDR2 as YYEEEE. The CDR3 has 14 amino acids. Clones were read by immunoSEQ multiplex PCR, and TCRdb kept only the in-frame ones, dropping some. The sample includes under 110,000 clones, 88% of them seen just once. As regards this clone: Its specificity is unknown.

The V and J genes are TRBV5-6 and TRBJ2-2; D gene unclear. Sequenced: PBMCs. This sequence was found in a woman aged 18 to 35 in good health and CMV-seropositive. The CDR3 DNA reads as TGTGCCAGCAGCAAGACTGCGAGAACCGGGGAGCTGTTTTTT. Amino acid sequence: CASSKTARTGELFF.